This T cell receptor beta chain stems from a study of blood T cell repertoires in COVID-19. Study-level information: COVID-19 samples, acute and convalescent, were from the United States, Italy and Spain. PBMCs, B-cell-depleted T cells, or T cells were the source of the cDNA or gDNA that made up the material.

The protocol was immunoSEQ multiplex PCR, while the TCRdb copy is restricted to in-frame clones and leaves out a portion. Counted here are some 200,000 clones, 80% occurring once; the ten biggest clones make up roughly 7%. The CDR3 consists of 16 residues. This clonotype was sampled from a woman in her seventies with acute or convalescent COVID-19. Sequencing was performed on peripheral blood. The rearrangement joins TRBV21-1 to TRBJ2-7; TRBD1, as called in the table, went unchecked against the DNA. TRBV21-1 is noted as a pseudogene. CDR3 sequence (DNA): TGTGCCAGCAGCGCCCGTGTACAGGGTTGGAGCTACGAGCAGTACGTC. It specifies CASSARVQGWSYEQYV.